The present T cell receptor beta chain was sequenced within a study of T cell repertoires in ileal Crohn's disease (dated by TCRdb to about 2019). For context, the study as a whole: Median disease duration was around 8 years, and around 35% of patients were identified as active smokers at the time of surgery. Surgery was performed for a complication in all patients, with stricturing disease in roughly 60% and penetrating disease in around 40%. Postoperative therapy was given to about half of the patients, with thiopurines administered to about a dozen patients and anti-TNF agents administered to some 17 patients. The TCR repertoire was analysed in approximately 61 patients with Crohn's disease drawn from a prospective multicentre cohort. The study was conducted in parallel with a multicentre cohort built to find predictors of early endoscopic recurrence after ileocolonic resection. A Rutgeerts score above i0 was used to define endoscopic postoperative recurrence. A total of some 170 mucosal samples from some 50 patients were sequenced, collected from several sites on the surgical specimen as well as at postoperative endoscopy. Results the study describes overall, beyond this receptor: Higher high-frequency clone percentages at surgery were associated with endoscopic recurrence; all patients with clonality above 26.8% (18/57) had recurrence. Compared with CD4 T cells, sorted CD8 T cells held more high-frequency clones, which suggests that the mucosal expansions were mostly CD8. Mucosal CD4 and CD8 T cells were sorted and sequenced only in a subgroup of patients, whose size was not stated. Patients who were active smokers at surgery had a significantly higher proportion of clonal expansions than non-smokers (about 25% vs 18%, p=0.02).

For commercial TCRB immunosequencing, about 500 nanograms of biopsy DNA were submitted for each sample. Adaptive Biotechnology amplified CDR3 regions from genomic DNA with a two-step multiplex PCR that controlled for amplification bias. Primers covering every V and J gene segment were used in the first PCR, while barcodes and Illumina adapters were added in the second PCR. An Illumina instrument was used to sequence the CDR3 libraries. For the original study's pipeline: The analysis drew on both the pipelines supplied by the vendor and custom analysis of the raw data in R/Bioconductor running R version 3.3.0. Clonality, which ranges from 0 to 1, was calculated as the inverse of the normalised Shannon entropy across all productive clones. The repertoire share taken up by the top 100 clones defined high-frequency clones, and only clones that passed a 95% confidence test were kept. The Simpson index measured repertoire diversity, and the Morisita-Horn index measured overlap between samples. TCRdb obtained this table from immuneACCESS and retained in-frame rearrangements with V and J assigned. These tables miss some clones; where compared with another copy, unresolved V genes account for less than half of the shortfall, and the remainder is unexplained. The DNA was the basis for D and trimming; V, J and clone size are from that table. This sample comprises about 2,400 clones, more than 75% of them detected only once. The biggest ten clones account for 11% of the sample.

To be eligible, patients had to be adults with ileal or ileocolonic Crohn's disease and an indication for ileocolonic resection. Whole ileal mucosal biopsies were stored frozen at -80°C before DNA extraction. Genomic DNA was extracted from frozen whole biopsies with a TRizol-based method and quantified on a NanoDrop 2000 spectrophotometer. Details on this clone: Its antigen has not been determined. Per-base qualities were not stored, and no clone one base away is much larger.

The CDR3 sequence holds 15 residues, the cysteine and phenylalanine included. Just the 45-base CDR3 DNA is kept, in frame starting at base 1. Taken from the germline V gene, the CDR1 and CDR2 loops are MGHRA and YSYEKL. Trimming removed 3 bases from V and 5 bases from J, leaving 14 bases between the germline ends. The receptor was derived from an adult with Crohn's disease. The rearrangement combines TRBV4-1 with TRBJ2-1; the D gene is perhaps TRBD2, from 6 matching bases. Material: ileal tissue. At the DNA level, the sequence is TGCGCCAGCAGCCACGCACCCGGACTAAACAATGAGCAGTTCTTC. This sequence encodes CASSHAPGLNNEQFF.